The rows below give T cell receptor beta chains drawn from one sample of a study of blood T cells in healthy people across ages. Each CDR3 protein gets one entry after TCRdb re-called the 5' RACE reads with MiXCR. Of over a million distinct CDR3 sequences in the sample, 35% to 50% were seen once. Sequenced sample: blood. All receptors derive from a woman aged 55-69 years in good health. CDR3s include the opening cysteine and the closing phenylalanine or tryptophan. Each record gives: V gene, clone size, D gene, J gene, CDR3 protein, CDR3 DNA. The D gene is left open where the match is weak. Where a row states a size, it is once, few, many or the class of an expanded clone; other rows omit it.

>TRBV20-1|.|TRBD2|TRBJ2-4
CSASGGVEGLAGLLAKNIRYF
TGCAGTGCCTCGGGAGGGGTGGAGGGACTAGCGGGCCTACTAGCCAAAAACATTCGGTACTTC
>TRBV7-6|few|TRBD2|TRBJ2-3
CASSPPGLAGMADTQYF
TGTGCCAGCAGCCCTCCGGGACTAGCGGGAATGGCAGATACGCAGTATTTT
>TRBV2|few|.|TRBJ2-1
CASSDLVGQFF
TGTGCCAGCAGTGATTTGGTCGGGCAGTTCTTC
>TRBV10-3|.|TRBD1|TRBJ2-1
CAIRQGFSNSGNERFF
TGTGCCATCCGACAGGGGTTCTCTAACTCGGGCAATGAGCGGTTCTTC
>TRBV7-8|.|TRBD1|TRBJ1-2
CASSYGTAGDGYTF
TGTGCCAGCAGCTACGGGACAGCGGGGGATGGCTACACCTTC
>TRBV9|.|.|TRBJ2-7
CASSVVGGGPNEQYF
TGTGCCAGCAGCGTAGTAGGGGGGGGCCCAAACGAGCAGTACTTC
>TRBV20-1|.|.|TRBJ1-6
CSARGVVGNSPLHF
TGCAGTGCTAGAGGGGTGGTGGGTAATTCACCCCTCCACTTT
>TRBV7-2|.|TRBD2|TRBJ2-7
CASVTIAGVNPYEQYF
TGTGCCAGCGTAACAATAGCGGGAGTGAACCCCTACGAGCAGTACTTC
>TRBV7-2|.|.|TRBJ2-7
CASKPRDTSYEQYF
TGTGCCAGCAAGCCTCGGGACACGTCCTACGAGCAGTACTTC
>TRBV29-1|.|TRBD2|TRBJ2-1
CSVDMLAGLDEQFF
TGCAGCGTTGATATGCTAGCGGGATTGGATGAGCAGTTCTTC
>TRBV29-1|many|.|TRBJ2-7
CSVEDLPYEQYF
TGCAGCGTTGAAGACCTTCCCTACGAGCAGTACTTC
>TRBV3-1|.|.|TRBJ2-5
CASSQGPLVRETQYF
TGTGCCAGCAGCCAAGGTCCTCTAGTCCGGGAGACCCAGTACTTC
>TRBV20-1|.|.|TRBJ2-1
CSARPGKNNEQFF
TGCAGTGCCAGGCCCGGAAAAAACAATGAGCAGTTCTTC
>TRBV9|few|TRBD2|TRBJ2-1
CASSVDGLAPYNEQFF
TGTGCCAGCAGCGTAGATGGACTAGCCCCCTACAATGAGCAGTTCTTC
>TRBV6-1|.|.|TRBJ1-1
CASSDVPMNTEAFF
TGTGCGAGCAGTGACGTGCCCATGAACACTGAAGCTTTCTTT
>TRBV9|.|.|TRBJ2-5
CASSPEPVREQYF
TGTGCCAGCAGCCCCGAACCCGTAAGGGAGCAGTACTTC
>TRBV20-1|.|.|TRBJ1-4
CSASRKQKLFF
TGCAGTGCTAGTAGGAAACAAAAACTGTTTTTT
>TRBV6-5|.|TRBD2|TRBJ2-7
CASSYRQRKGGRPYEQYF
TGTGCCAGCAGTTACAGACAAAGGAAAGGCGGGAGACCCTACGAGCAGTACTTC
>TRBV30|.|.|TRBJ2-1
CAWDPDGNEQFF
TGTGCCTGGGACCCGGACGGAAATGAGCAGTTCTTC
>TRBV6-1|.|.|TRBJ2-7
CASSRSFTYEQYF
TGTGCCAGCAGTAGATCTTTTACCTACGAGCAGTACTTC
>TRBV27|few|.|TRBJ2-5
CASSPPTGYGETQYF
TGTGCCAGCAGTCCGCCCACAGGGTACGGAGAGACCCAGTACTTC
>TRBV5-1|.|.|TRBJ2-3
CASSPPRGPTDTQYF
TGCGCCAGCAGCCCCCCCCGGGGCCCCACAGATACGCAGTATTTT
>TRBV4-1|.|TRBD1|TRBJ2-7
CASSRNPGQWGYEQYF
TGCGCCAGCAGCCGGAATCCGGGACAGTGGGGCTACGAGCAGTACTTC
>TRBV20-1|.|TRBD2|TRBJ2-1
CSALAYTGGSSYNEQFF
TGCAGTGCTCTAGCCTACACGGGCGGGAGCTCCTACAATGAGCAGTTCTTC
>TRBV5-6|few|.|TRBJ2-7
CASSHSGAYEQYF
TGTGCCAGCAGCCACTCAGGGGCCTACGAGCAGTACTTC
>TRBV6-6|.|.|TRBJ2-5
CASTYRDQETQYF
TGTGCCAGCACCTACAGGGATCAAGAGACCCAGTACTTC
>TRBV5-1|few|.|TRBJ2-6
CASSSKTGSGANVLTF
TGCGCCAGCAGCTCAAAGACAGGCTCTGGGGCCAACGTCCTGACTTTC
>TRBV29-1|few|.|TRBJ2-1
CSVFPGANEQFF
TGCAGCGTTTTTCCGGGAGCCAATGAGCAGTTCTTC
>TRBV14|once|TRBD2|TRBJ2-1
CASSQRQMSGRREAHNERFF
TGTGCCAGCAGCCAGCGACAGATGAGCGGCCGGCGGGAGGCCCACAATGAGCGGTTCTTC
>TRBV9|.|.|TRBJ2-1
CASSPVGGGTGRQFF
TGTGCCAGCAGCCCTGTTGGGGGCGGGACCGGCCGCCAGTTCTTC
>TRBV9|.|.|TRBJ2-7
CASSTWTDPREQYF
TGTGCCAGCAGCACCTGGACAGATCCTCGCGAGCAGTACTTC
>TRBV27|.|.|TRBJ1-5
CASSSYYSNQPQHF
TGTGCCAGCAGTTCCTACTATAGCAATCAGCCCCAGCATTTT